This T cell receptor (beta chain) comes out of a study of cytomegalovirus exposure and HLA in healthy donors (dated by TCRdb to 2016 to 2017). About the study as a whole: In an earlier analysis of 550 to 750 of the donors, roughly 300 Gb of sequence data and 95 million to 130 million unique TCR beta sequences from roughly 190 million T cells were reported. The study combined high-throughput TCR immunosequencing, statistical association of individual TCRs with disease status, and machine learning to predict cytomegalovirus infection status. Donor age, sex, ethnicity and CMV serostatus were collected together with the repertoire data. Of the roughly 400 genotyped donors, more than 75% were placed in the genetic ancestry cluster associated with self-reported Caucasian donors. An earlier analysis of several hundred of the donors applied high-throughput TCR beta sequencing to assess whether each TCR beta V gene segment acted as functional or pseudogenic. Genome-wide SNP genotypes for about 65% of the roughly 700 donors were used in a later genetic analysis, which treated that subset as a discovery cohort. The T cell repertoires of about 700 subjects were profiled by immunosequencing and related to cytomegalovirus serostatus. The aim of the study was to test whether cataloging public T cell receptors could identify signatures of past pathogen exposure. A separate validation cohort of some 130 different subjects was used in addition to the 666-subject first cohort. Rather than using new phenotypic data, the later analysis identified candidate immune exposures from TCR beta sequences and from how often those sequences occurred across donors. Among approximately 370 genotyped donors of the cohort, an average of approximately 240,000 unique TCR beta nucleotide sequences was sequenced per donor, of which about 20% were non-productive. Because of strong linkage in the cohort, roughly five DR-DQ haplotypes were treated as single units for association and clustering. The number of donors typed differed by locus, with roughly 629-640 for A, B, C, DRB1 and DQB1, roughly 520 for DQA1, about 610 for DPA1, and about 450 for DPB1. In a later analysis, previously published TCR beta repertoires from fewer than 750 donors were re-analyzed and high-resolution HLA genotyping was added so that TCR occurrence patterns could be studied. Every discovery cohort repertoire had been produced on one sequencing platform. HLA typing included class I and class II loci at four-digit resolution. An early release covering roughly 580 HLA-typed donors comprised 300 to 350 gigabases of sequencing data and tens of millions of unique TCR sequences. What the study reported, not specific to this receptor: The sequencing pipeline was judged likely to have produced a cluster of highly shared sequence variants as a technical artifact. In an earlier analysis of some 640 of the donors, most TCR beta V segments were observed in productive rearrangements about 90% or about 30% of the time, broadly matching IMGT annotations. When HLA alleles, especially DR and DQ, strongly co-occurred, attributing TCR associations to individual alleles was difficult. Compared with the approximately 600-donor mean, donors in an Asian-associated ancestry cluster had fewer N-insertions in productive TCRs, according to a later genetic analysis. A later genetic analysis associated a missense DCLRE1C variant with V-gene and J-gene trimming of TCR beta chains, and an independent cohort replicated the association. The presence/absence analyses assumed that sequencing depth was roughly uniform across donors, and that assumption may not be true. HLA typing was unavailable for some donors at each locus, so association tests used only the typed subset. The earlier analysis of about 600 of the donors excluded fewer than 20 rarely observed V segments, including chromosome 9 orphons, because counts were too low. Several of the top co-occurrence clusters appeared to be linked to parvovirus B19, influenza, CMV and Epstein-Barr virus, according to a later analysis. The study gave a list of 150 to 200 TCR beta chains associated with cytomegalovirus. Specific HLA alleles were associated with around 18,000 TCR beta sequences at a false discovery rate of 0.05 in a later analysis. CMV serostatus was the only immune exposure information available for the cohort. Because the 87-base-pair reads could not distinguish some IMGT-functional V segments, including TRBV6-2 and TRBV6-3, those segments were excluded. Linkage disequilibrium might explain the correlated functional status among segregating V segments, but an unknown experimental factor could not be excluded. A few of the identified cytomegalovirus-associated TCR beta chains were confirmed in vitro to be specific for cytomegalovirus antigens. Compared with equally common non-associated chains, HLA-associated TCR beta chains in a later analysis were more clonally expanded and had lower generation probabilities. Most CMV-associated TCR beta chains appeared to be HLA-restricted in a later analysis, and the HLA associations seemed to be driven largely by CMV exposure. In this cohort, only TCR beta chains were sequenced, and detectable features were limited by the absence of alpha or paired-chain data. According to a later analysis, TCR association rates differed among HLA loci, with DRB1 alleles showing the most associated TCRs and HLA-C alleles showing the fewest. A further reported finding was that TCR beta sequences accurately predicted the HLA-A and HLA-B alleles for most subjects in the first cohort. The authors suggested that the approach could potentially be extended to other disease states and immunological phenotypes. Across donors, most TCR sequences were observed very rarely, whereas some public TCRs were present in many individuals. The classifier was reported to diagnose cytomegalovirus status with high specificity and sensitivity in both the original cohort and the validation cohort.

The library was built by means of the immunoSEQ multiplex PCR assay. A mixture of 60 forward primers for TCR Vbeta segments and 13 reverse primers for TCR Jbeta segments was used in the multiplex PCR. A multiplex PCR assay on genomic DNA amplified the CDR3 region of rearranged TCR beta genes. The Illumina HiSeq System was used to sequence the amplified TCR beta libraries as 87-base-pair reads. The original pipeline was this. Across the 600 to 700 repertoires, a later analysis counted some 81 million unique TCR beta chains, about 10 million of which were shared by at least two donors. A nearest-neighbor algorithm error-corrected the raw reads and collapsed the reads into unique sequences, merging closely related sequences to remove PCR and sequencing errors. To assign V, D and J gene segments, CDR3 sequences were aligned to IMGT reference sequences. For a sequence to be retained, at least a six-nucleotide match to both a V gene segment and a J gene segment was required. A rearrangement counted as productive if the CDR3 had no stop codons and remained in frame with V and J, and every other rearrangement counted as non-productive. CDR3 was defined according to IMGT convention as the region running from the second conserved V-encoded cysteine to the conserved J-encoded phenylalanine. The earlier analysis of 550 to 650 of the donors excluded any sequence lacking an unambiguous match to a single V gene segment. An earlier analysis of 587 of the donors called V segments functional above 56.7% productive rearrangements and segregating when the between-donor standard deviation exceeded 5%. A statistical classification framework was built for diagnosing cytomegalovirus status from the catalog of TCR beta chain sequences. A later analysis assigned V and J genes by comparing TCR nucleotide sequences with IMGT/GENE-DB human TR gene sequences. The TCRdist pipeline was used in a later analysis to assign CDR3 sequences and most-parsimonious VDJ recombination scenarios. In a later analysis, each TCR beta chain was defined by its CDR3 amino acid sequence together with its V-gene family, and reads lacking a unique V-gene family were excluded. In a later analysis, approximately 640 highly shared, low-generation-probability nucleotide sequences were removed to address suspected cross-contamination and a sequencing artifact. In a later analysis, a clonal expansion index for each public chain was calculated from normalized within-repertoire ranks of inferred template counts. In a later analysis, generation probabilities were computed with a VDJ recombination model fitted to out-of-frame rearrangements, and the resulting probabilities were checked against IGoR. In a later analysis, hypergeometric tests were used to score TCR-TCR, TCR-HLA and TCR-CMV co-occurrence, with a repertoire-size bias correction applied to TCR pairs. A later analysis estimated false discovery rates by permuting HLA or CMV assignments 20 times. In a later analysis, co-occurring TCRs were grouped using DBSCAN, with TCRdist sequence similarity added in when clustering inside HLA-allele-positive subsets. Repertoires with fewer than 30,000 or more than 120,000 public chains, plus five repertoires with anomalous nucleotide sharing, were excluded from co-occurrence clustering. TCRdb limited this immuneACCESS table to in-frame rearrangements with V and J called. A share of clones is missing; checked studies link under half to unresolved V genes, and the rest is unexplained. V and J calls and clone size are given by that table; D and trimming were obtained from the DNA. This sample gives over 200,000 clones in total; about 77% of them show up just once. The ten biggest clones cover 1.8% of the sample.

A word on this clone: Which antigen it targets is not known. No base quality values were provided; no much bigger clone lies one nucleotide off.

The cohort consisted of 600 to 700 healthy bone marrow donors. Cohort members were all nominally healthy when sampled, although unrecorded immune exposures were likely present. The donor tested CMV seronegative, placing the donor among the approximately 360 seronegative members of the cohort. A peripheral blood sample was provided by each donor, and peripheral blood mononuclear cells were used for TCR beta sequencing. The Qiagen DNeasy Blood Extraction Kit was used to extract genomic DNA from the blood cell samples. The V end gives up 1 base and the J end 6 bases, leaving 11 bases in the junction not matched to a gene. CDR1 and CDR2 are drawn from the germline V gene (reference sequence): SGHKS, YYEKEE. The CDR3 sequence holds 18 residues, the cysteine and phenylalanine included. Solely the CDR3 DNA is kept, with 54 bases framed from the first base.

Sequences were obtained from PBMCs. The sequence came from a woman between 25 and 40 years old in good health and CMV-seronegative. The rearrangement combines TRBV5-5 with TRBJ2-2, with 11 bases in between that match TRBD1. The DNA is TGTGCCAGCAGCTTGACCCTCCTAGGGACAGGGGGGTCCGGGGAGCTGTTTTTT. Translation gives CASSLTLLGTGGSGELFF.